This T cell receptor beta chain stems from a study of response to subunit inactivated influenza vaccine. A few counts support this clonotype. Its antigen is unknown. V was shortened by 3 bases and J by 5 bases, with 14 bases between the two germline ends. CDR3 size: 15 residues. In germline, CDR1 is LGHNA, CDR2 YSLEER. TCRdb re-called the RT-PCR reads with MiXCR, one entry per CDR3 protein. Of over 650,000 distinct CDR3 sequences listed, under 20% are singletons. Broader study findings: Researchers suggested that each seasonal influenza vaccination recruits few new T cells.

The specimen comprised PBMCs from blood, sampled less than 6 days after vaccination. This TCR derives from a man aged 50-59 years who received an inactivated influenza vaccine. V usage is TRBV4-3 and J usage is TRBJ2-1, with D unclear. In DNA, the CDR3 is TGCGCCAGCAGCCAGGGATGGCTCATCCACAATGAGCAGTTCTTC. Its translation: CASSQGWLIHNEQFF.